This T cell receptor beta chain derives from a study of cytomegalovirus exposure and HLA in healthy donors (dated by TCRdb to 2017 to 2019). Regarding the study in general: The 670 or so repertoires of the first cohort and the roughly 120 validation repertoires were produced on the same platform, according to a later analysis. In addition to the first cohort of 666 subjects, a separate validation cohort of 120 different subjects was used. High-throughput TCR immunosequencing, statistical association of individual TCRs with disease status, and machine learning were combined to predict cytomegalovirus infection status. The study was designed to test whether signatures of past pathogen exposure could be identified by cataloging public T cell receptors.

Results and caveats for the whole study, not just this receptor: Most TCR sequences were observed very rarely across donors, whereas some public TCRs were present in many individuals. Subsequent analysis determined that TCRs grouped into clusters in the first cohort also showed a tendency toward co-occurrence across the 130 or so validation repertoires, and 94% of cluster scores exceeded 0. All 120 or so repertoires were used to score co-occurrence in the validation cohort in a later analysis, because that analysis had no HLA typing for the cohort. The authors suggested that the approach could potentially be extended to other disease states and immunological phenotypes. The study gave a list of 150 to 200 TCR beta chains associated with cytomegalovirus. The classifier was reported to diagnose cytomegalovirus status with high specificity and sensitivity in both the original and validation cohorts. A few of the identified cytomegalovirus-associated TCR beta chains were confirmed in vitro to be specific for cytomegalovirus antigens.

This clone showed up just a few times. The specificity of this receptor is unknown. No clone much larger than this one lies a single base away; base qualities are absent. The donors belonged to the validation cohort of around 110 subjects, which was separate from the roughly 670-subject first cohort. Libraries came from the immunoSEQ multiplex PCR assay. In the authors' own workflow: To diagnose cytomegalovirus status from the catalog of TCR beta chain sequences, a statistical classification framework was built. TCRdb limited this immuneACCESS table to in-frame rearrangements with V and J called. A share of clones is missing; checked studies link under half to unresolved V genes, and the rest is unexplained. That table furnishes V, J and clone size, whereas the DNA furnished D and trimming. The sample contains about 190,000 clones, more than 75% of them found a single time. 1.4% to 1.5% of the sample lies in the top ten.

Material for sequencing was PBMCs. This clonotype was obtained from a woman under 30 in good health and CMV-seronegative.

The DNA sequence follows: TGCGCCAGCGGTATTAGCGGGGGCTCCTACGAGCAGTACTTC. Its protein is CASGISGGSYEQYF. The rearranged chain carries TRBV5-1 and TRBJ2-7, and 9 junction bases match TRBD2. The CDR3 runs 14 amino acids, cysteine and phenylalanine included. This entry keeps only the CDR3 DNA: 42 bases, framed from base 1. At the junction V is shortened by 7 bases and J by 0 bases; bases outside the gene matches: 5. Per the germline V gene, SGHRS is the CDR1 and YFSETQ is the CDR2. Where the CDR3 stops, the reference TRBV5-1 and TRBJ2-7 genes take over; the full variable domain is KAGVTQTPRYLIKTRGQQVTLSCSPISGHRSVSWYQQTPGQGLQFLFEYFSETQRNKGNFPGRFSGRQFSNSRSEMNVSTLELGDSALYLCASGISGGSYEQYFGPGTRLTVT.